The clone carrying this TCR beta chain was counted between two and nine times. Its target is unknown. The record originates from a study of T cells after yellow fever vaccination. Study-level findings and limits: The presence of abundant clonotypes contaminating from the bulk population was possible in FACS-sorted repertoires.

Synthesis of TCR cDNA relied on 5'RACE template switching, which attached a universal primer site and UMIs. TCRdb ran MiXCR on the 5' RACE reads and lists one entry per CDR3 protein. The sample holds some 300,000 distinct CDR3 sequences, less than 9.5% seen once. This specimen was CD4+ T cells sorted from PBMCs, taken 5 days after the yellow fever booster vaccination. This sequence was found in a man aged 18-30 years who received the YFV17D yellow fever vaccine.

CDR3 DNA sequence: TGCAGTGCTAGACCTGACCGGGGGCCGGAACTGTTTTTT. Protein: CSARPDRGPELFF. The chain employs TRBV20-1 and TRBJ1-4; D might be TRBD1 (6 bases). CDR1 is DFQATT, CDR2 SNEGSKA, per germline (reference sequence). Trimming took 2 bases from V and 12 from J, leaving 16 bases between them. CDR3 length: 13 residues.